These 5 T cell receptor beta chains were all obtained from the same sample, sequenced in a study of shared clonotypes between healthy human individuals. The method was immunoSEQ multiplex PCR; TCRdb's version includes in-frame clones alone and lacks a portion of them. This table holds about 2.3 million clones, approximately 93% found once. The sample taken for sequencing was naive CD4+ T cells from PBMCs. Subset of the sample: CD45RA+ positively selected. These receptors originate from a man aged 18 to 30 in good health. Some clones in this sample may be carry-over from other donors' samples.

V usage is TRBV19 and J usage is TRBJ2-7; D unclear. This CDR3 has 13 amino acids. Germline CDR1 is LNHDA and CDR2 is SQIVND (reference sequence). Trimming took off 5 bases at V and 6 bases at J, with 14 bases between the two ends. CDR3: CASSETRGVEQYF. As DNA, the CDR3 is TGTGCCAGTAGTGAGACAAGAGGAGTCGAGCAGTACTTC.

The chain joins TRBV2 to TRBJ1-5, with no clear D. The length of the CDR3 is 13 residues. CDR1 is SNHLY, CDR2 FYNNEI, per germline. V gave up 8 bases and J gave up 0 bases, with 8 bases separating them. CDR3 nucleotide sequence: TGTGCCAGCGGCAGCTATAGCAATCAGCCCCAGCATTTT. This translates into CASGSYSNQPQHF.

The rearrangement joins TRBV30 to TRBJ2-5, with D tentatively TRBD1 (6 bases). Germline V CDR1 and CDR2: GTSNPN, SVGIG (reference sequence). The CDR3 is 15 residues long. V lost 3 bases to trimming and J lost 5 bases, with 19 bases between them. The CDR3 region is CAWRPNTGSTETQYF. The CDR3 nucleotides read TGTGCCTGGAGACCAAACACAGGGAGCACGGAGACCCAGTACTTC.

This clone was detected only once. The chain combines TRBV27 with TRBJ2-3; 7 bases map to TRBD2. There are 18 residues in the CDR3. V was pared by 5 bases and J by 0 bases, with 14 bases of the junction left unmatched. In germline, CDR1 is MNHEY, CDR2 SMNVEV (reference sequence). The CDR3 protein is CASSILRPSGSSTDTQYF. The CDR3 DNA reads as TGTGCCAGCAGTATCCTCCGTCCTAGCGGATCAAGCACAGATACGCAGTATTTT.

This sequence joins TRBV9 and TRBJ1-1; 8 nucleotides align to TRBD1. V lost 4 bases and J lost 3; bases outside the gene matches: 2. The CDR3 is made up of 13 amino acids. Looked up from germline, CDR1 is SGDLS and CDR2 is YYNGEE. In DNA, the CDR3 is TGTGCCAGCAGCTCGACAGGGGACACTGAAGCTTTCTTT. It codes for CASSSTGDTEAFF. Looking up the rest from reference TRBV9 and TRBJ1-1 gives the full variable domain: DSGVTQTPKHLITATGQRVTLRCSPRSGDLSVYWYQQSLDQGLQFLIQYYNGEERAKGNILERFSAQQFPDLHSELNLSSLELGDSALYFCASSSTGDTEAFFGQGTRLTVV.